A few counts support the clone carrying this T cell receptor (beta chain). Its antigen remains unidentified. The time point here: newly diagnosed GD, antithyroid drugs for less than 3 months. TCR sequences were obtained from RNA taken from PBMCs. This sample was taken from a study of regulatory T cells in long-lasting Graves disease. Overall study context: The study enrolled newly diagnosed Graves' patients on antithyroid drugs under 3 months.

To make TCR beta libraries, researchers used iRepertoire HTBI primers and Arm-PCR of CDR3 regions. TCRdb passed the multiplex PCR reads through MiXCR, listing each CDR3 protein once. The repertoire has about 620,000 distinct CDR3 sequences, roughly 16% of them found once; the top ten carry around 19%. CDR3 length equals 14 residues. V lost 9 bases and J lost 3, with 15 bases in between. The germline V gene has CDR1 MNHNS and CDR2 SASEGT. Study-level results: TRBV28, TRBJ1-2 and TRBJ2-5 emerged as the favored segments in persistent disease.

This sample also belongs to another study, concerning T cells in Graves' hyperthyroidism and ophthalmopathy. This second report adds: Exclusion of patients followed from uncontrolled infection, other autoimmune disease, pregnancy or lactation.

V is TRBV6-1 and J is TRBJ1-5; the D is unclear. The sequencing here drew on peripheral blood mononuclear cells (PBMCs), taken at new diagnosis, from a patient treated with antithyroid drugs. The receptor's source is a woman under 40 with Graves disease. As DNA, the CDR3 is TGTGCCAGTTTTAGTTGGGAGTACAATCAGCCCCAGCATTTT. Its protein is CASFSWEYNQPQHF.